The 28 T cell receptor beta chains in this list originate from one sample, sequenced in a study of T cell responses to AZD1222 COVID-19 vaccine. Data came from immunoSEQ multiplex PCR; TCRdb stores just in-frame clones and leaves some out. The sample yields approximately 80,000 clones, approximately 86% seen once. The sequenced sample was peripheral blood, obtained on day 0 of AZD1222 vaccination. Receptor source: an adult in good health.

This clone was seen more than once but under ten times. The CDR3 DNA reads as TGTGCCAGCAGTTTAGCAACTAGCGCTGGCTCCTACGAGCAGTACTTC. Protein product: CASSLATSAGSYEQYF. This sequence joins TRBV28 and TRBJ2-7; TRBD2 matches at 7 bases. Trimming removed 2 bases from V and 0 bases from J; junction bases left unmatched: 7. Germline V gene sequence: CDR1 MDHEN, CDR2 SYDVKM. CDR3 size: 16 residues.

V gene TRBV27 combines with J gene TRBJ1-1, with a possible D match to TRBD1 (5 bases). This CDR3 contains 15 residues. Trimming shortened V by 7 bases and J by 2 bases, and 17 bases separated the two germline ends. Germline V lookup: CDR1 MNHEY, CDR2 SMNVEV (reference sequence). CDR3: CASTNWGGSNTEAFF. The CDR3 coding sequence is TGTGCCAGCACAAATTGGGGGGGGTCAAACACTGAAGCTTTCTTT.

J is TRBJ2-1 and V is TRBV10-1; 7 bases match TRBD2. The CDR3 is made up of 18 amino acids. V trimming: 3 bases; J trimming: 5 bases; junction bases outside the gene matches: 16. In germline, CDR1 is WNHNN, CDR2 SYGVQD (reference sequence). Written as DNA, the CDR3 is TGCGCCAGCAGTGAAATATCCCGTCCGCGGGGGAGGAACAATGAGCAGTTCTTC. This gives the protein CASSEISRPRGRNNEQFF.

Here the CDR3 DNA reads TGTGCCAGCAGTGAGGAAAGGGCTAGCGGGAGGGGTGAGCAGTTCTTC. It is translated as CASSEERASGRGEQFF. V gene TRBV28 combines with J gene TRBJ2-1; 12 positions agree with TRBD2. Germline V gene data show CDR1 as MDHEN and CDR2 as SYDVKM. The V segment lost 5 bases and the J segment 9 bases; nucleotides outside the gene matches: 11. This CDR3 region has 16 residues.

V and J are TRBV5-6 and TRBJ1-4; no firm D call. The CDR3 sequence is 16 residues long. Trimming removed 1 base at V and 0 bases at J, with 10 bases between. From germline, CDR1 is SGHDT and CDR2 YYEEEE. The CDR3 DNA reads TGTGCCAGCAGCTTGCTATCAGGTGCAACTAATGAAAAACTGTTTTTT. Its translation: CASSLLSGATNEKLFF.

V usage is TRBV27 and J usage is TRBJ2-1; TRBD1 agrees at 10 bases. There are 15 residues in the CDR3. CDR1 is MNHEY and CDR2 is SMNVEV in the germline V gene (reference sequence). Trimming at V came to 6 bases and at J to 4 bases, leaving 6 bases not matched to a gene. The CDR3, as DNA: TGTGCCAGCAGCCTCGGACAGGGGGTATACAATGAGCAGTTCTTC. Translated: CASSLGQGVYNEQFF.

V is TRBV11-3 and J is TRBJ2-7; TRBD1 aligns across 12 bases. The V gene end was trimmed by 5 bases and the J gene end by 5 bases; junction bases not matched to a gene: 4. Germline lookup yields CDR1 SGHNT and CDR2 YENEEA. The CDR3 spans 14 residues. The CDR3 reads CASSQGTGGHEQYF. CDR3 DNA sequence: TGTGCCAGCAGCCAGGGGACAGGGGGCCACGAGCAGTACTTC.

V usage is TRBV9 and J usage is TRBJ2-3; D gene uncertain. V was shortened by 2 bases and J by 0 bases, with 4 bases between the two germline ends. The V gene's germline CDR1 is SGDLS and CDR2 YYNGEE. CDR3 length: 13 residues. CDR3 amino acids: CASSVTSTDTQYF. The CDR3 DNA reads TGTGCCAGCAGCGTTACTAGCACAGATACGCAGTATTTT.

The chain joins TRBV3-1 (or the pseudogene TRBV3-2) to TRBJ1-1; D might be TRBD1 (5 bases). In germline, CDR1 is LGHDT, CDR2 YNNKEL (reference sequence). The V gene lost 7 bases and the J gene lost 5 bases, with 14 bases spanning the gap. The CDR3 is 13 residues long. The DNA for the CDR3 is TGTGCCAGCACCCAGGGAGAGGGGACTGAAGCTTTCTTT. Translating gives CASTQGEGTEAFF.

The V gene is TRBV9, the J gene TRBJ2-2; 7 bases map to TRBD2. The CDR3 covers 16 residues. CDR1 SGDLS and CDR2 YYNGEE come from the germline V gene. The ends lost 0 bases at V and 5 bases at J; junction bases unmatched: 7. CDR3 in amino acids: CASSVASGPYTGELFF. The CDR3 DNA reads as TGTGCCAGCAGCGTAGCTAGCGGCCCATATACCGGGGAGCTGTTTTTT.

This chain connects TRBV27 to TRBJ1-5, with a tentative D call TRBD1 (6 bases). The germline V gene has CDR1 MNHEY and CDR2 SMNVEV (reference sequence). V lost 6 bases to trimming and J lost 0 bases, with 12 bases between them. The CDR3 covers 15 residues. The CDR3 DNA sequence: TGTGCCAGCAGACCAGGACAGAATAGCAATCAGCCCCAGCATTTT. It encodes CASRPGQNSNQPQHF.

V gene TRBV30 combines with J gene TRBJ1-3; D gene uncertain. Trimming took off 4 bases at V and 0 bases at J, with 13 bases between the two ends. CDR1 is GTSNPN, CDR2 SVGIG, per germline (reference sequence). CDR3 length: 15 residues. As DNA, the CDR3 is TGTGCCTGGATGTATACACCGGACTCTGGAAACACCATATATTTT. Encoded protein: CAWMYTPDSGNTIYF.

This chain joins TRBV19 and TRBJ1-3, with D possibly TRBD1 on 5 matching bases. Trimming pared 4 bases from V and 2 bases from J, leaving 12 bases between. The CDR3 contains 15 residues. Germline values: CDR1 LNHDA, CDR2 SQIVND (reference sequence). As DNA, the CDR3 is TGTGCCAGTAGTAGGACGACAGAGGCTGGAAACACCATATATTTT. This sequence encodes CASSRTTEAGNTIYF.

V and J are TRBV24-1 and TRBJ1-2; D is uncertain. The germline gives CDR1 KGHDR, CDR2 SFDVKD. This CDR3 has 12 amino acids. Trimming took off 5 bases at V and 1 base at J, with 4 bases between the two ends. In nucleotides, the CDR3 is TGTGCCACCAGTGGGGTTAACTATGGCTACACCTTC. Protein product: CATSGVNYGYTF.

V gene TRBV11-2 combines with J gene TRBJ1-1; D is unresolved. Germline V gene data show CDR1 as SGHAT and CDR2 as FQNNGV. The CDR3 covers 14 residues. V dropped 3 bases and J dropped 4 bases, with 12 bases sitting between them. The CDR3 nucleotides read TGTGCCAGCAGCTTTTCACAAATGGGCACTGAAGCTTTCTTT. This translates into CASSFSQMGTEAFF.

V gene TRBV6-6 combines with J gene TRBJ2-2; no definite D call. CDR1 MNHNY and CDR2 SVGAGI come from the germline V gene (reference sequence). The CDR3 runs 14 residues. V lost 10 bases and J 5 bases, leaving 17 bases between the germline ends. CDR3 residues: CATEGTIGTGELFF. In DNA form, the CDR3 reads TGTGCCACAGAAGGAACAATAGGTACCGGGGAGCTGTTTTTT.

The CDR3 DNA follows: TGTGCCAGCAGCCAATCCTACGAGCAGTACTTC. Translation: CASSQSYEQYF. V and J are TRBV14 and TRBJ2-7; D call uncertain. The V and J ends lost 2 bases and 1 base respectively, with 0 bases between them. This CDR3 contains 11 residues. CDR1 is SGHDN and CDR2 is FVKESK in the germline V gene.

The V gene is TRBV24-1, the J gene TRBJ2-1, with unresolved D. The V and J ends lost 1 base and 8 bases respectively, with 11 bases between them. The CDR3 runs 14 residues. Germline assignment: CDR1 KGHDR and CDR2 SFDVKD. Here the CDR3 DNA reads TGTGCCACCAGTGATTTCCGGGCTTCAGATGAGCAGTTCTTC. This gives the protein CATSDFRASDEQFF.

This chain joins TRBV2 and TRBJ1-1; no definite D call. CDR1 and CDR2 from the germline V gene are SNHLY and FYNNEI. V was pared by 7 bases and J by 5 bases, with 17 bases between. This CDR3 contains 14 residues. The CDR3 region is CASNRGSGRTEAFF. CDR3 in DNA: TGTGCCAGCAACCGTGGTAGTGGAAGAACTGAAGCTTTCTTT.

This clone occurred once. The CDR3 region has the DNA TGTGCCAGTAGTATCAGTTTAGCGGGAGAAGAGACCCAGTACTTC. It codes for CASSISLAGEETQYF. The rearrangement uses TRBV19 and TRBJ2-5; 9 bases are a match to TRBD2. The CDR3 covers 15 residues. CDR1 and CDR2 from the germline V gene are LNHDA and SQIVND (reference sequence). Trimming at V came to 3 bases and at J to 3 bases, leaving 5 bases not matched to a gene.

The chain employs TRBV30 and TRBJ2-3; 10 nucleotides line up with TRBD2. Germline-derived CDR1 and CDR2 are GTSNPN and SVGIG (reference sequence). The CDR3 is 15 amino acids. The trim removed 1 base at V and 5 bases at J, leaving 6 bases unmatched. The CDR3 DNA follows: TGTGCCTGGAGTGCCCTAGCGGGAGTGAGAGATACGCAGTATTTT. It is translated as CAWSALAGVRDTQYF.

The chain recombines TRBV7-8 with TRBJ1-2; possible D gene TRBD1, 6 bases. V shed 7 bases and J shed 3 bases, with 18 bases lying between them. CDR1 is SGHVS and CDR2 is FQNEAQ in the germline V gene. The CDR3 runs 15 residues. The CDR3 nucleotides read TGTGCCAGCACCCCTCTTGCAGGGGCCTACTATGGCTACACCTTC. Translating it yields CASTPLAGAYYGYTF.

The sample holds one count of this clone. This rearrangement joins TRBV9 to TRBJ2-1, with 14 positions matching TRBD2. The J segment lost 7 bases and the V segment lost 3 bases, leaving 9 bases of the junction unmatched. The CDR3 covers 17 residues. Germline assignment: CDR1 SGDLS and CDR2 YYNGEE. This CDR3 is CASSETSGRGFINEQFF. In DNA form, the CDR3 reads TGTGCCAGCAGCGAGACTAGCGGGAGGGGGTTTATTAATGAGCAGTTCTTC.

This clone is medium-sized within its sample. The rearrangement uses TRBV19 and TRBJ1-5; possible D gene TRBD1, 6 bases. Trimming pared 5 bases from V and 7 bases from J, leaving 15 bases between. CDR1 is LNHDA, CDR2 SQIVND, per germline (reference sequence). The CDR3 extends over 14 amino acids. The CDR3 DNA is TGTGCCAGTAGTCCTGGGACATTCGGGCAGCCCCAGCATTTT. Encoded protein: CASSPGTFGQPQHF.

The CDR3 is CASSIFGGQGEETQYF. The CDR3 DNA follows: TGTGCCAGCAGCATTTTCGGCGGCCAAGGGGAGGAGACCCAGTACTTC. The chain combines TRBV2 with TRBJ2-5; D is possibly TRBD1 or TRBD2 (5 bases each). This CDR3 is 16 amino acids long. The germline CDR1 and CDR2 sequences are SNHLY and FYNNEI. Trimming removed 6 bases from V and 5 bases from J, with 22 bases in between.

The chain has TRBV25-1 and TRBJ2-7; D gene unclear. Germline lookup yields CDR1 MGHDK and CDR2 SYGVNS. The CDR3 totals 13 residues. V dropped 5 bases and J dropped 0 bases, with 8 bases sitting between them. DNA for the CDR3: TGTGCCAGCAGTCCCCGCCCCTCCTACGAGCAGTACTTC. This gives the protein CASSPRPSYEQYF.

This chain joins TRBV19 and TRBJ1-6; D gene ambiguous. V lost 7 bases to trimming and J lost 0 bases, with 10 bases between them. The CDR3 has 15 amino acids. The germline V gene has CDR1 LNHDA and CDR2 SQIVND (reference sequence). In nucleotides, the CDR3 is TGTGCCAGTAAACTGACGAGCTCCTATAATTCACCCCTCCACTTT. It specifies CASKLTSSYNSPLHF.

The chain recombines TRBV7-3 with TRBJ2-2, with 8 nucleotides matching TRBD2. V was clipped by 5 bases and J by 6 bases; unmatched bases: 5. The germline V gene has CDR1 SGHTA and CDR2 FQGTGA. The CDR3 runs to 14 residues. CDR3 DNA: TGTGCCAGCAGCCCGCCGGGACTAGCCGGGGAGCTGTTTTTT. Amino acid sequence: CASSPPGLAGELFF. The variable domain in full, with the rest retrieved from reference TRBV7-3 and TRBJ2-2, is GAGVSQTPSNKVTEKGKYVELRCDPISGHTALYWYRQSLGQGPEFLIYFQGTGAADDSGLPNDRFFAVRPEGSVSTLKIQRTERGDSAVYLCASSPPGLAGELFFGEGSRLTVL.